This TCR beta chain originates from a study of cytomegalovirus exposure and HLA in healthy donors. Study details: About 83 million unique TCRs from HLA-typed donors made up an early data release. Whole-study findings and limits: By a later analysis, the bulk of CMV-associated TCR beta chains appeared HLA-restricted. V segments that were indistinguishable, TRBV6-2 and TRBV6-3 among them, were omitted from analysis.

In the case of this clone: Its antigen is undetermined.

This CDR3 has 15 residues. The germline CDR1 and CDR2 sequences are MRHNA and SNTAGT. The trim removed 3 bases at V and 10 bases at J, leaving 7 bases unmatched. The PCR employed 60 Vbeta primers together with 13 Jbeta primers. Generated by immunoSEQ multiplex PCR, the TCRdb table keeps only in-frame clones and is missing some. The table lists 220,000 or so clones, about 75% of them singletons. This clonotype was sampled from a young woman in good health and CMV-seronegative. J is TRBJ1-6 and V is TRBV6-4; 9 positions agree with TRBD1. Sequenced sample: PBMCs. CDR3 DNA: TGTGCCAGCAGTGAGTCGGGACAGGGTATATCACCCCTCCACTTT. It codes for CASSESGQGISPLHF.